This TCR beta chain was recorded in a study of regulatory T cells in long-lasting Graves disease. Study-wide points: Analysis covered peripheral blood alone, not thyroid tissue. TRBV28 was favored in persistent disease, as were TRBJ1-2 and TRBJ2-5. Persistent patients had more shared public clonotypes (under 3,000) than new patients (about 970).

With 10 bases removed from V and 2 bases from J, the gap between germline ends came to 19 bases. This CDR3 contains 15 residues. Germline CDR1 MNHNS, CDR2 SASEGT. Concerning this clonotype itself: Antigen: not known.

Noted time point: newly diagnosed GD, antithyroid drugs for less than 3 months. The authors made the TCR library using RNA they extracted from PBMCs. Arm-PCR of CDR3 regions and iRepertoire HTBI primers were used to build TCR beta libraries. TCRdb reprocessed the multiplex PCR reads via MiXCR and lists one record per CDR3 protein. The sample includes about 420,000 distinct CDR3 sequences, about 16% of them seen just once. A further study also used this sample, focusing on T cells in Graves' hyperthyroidism and ophthalmopathy. Per that study: The HTBI set primed first-round TCR CDR3 RT-PCR.

V is TRBV6-1 and J is TRBJ2-3; possibly TRBD1 or TRBD2 for D (5 bases each). Material: peripheral blood mononuclear cells (PBMCs), obtained at new diagnosis, from a patient treated with antithyroid drugs. The sequence was collected from a woman younger than 35 with Graves disease. CDR3 sequence reads: CAIYDPGRSTDTQYF. The CDR3 DNA is TGTGCCATCTACGACCCGGGACGGTCCACAGATACGCAGTATTTT.